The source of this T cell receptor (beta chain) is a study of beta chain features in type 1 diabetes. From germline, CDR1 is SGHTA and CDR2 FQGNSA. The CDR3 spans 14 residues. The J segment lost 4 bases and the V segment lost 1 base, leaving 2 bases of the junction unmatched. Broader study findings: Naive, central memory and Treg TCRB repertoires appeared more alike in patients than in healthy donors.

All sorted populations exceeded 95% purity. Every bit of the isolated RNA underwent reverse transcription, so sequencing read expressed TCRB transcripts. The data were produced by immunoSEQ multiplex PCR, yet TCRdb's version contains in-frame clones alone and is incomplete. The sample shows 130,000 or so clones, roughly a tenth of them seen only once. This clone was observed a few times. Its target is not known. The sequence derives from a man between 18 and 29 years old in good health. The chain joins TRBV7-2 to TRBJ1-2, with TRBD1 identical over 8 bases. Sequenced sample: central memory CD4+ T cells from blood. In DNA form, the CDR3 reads TGTGCCAGCAGCTTAGGAGGGACAGGCTATGGCTACACCTTC. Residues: CASSLGGTGYGYTF.